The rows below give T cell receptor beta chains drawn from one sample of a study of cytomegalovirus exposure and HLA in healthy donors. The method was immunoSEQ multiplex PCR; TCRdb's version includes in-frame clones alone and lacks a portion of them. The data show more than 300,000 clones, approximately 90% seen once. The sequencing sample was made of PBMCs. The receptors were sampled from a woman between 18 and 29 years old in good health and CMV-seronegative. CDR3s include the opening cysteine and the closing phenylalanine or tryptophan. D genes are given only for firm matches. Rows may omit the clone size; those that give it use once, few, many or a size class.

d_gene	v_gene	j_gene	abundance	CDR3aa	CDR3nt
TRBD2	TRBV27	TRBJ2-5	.	CASSPWTSGTETQYF	TGTGCCAGCAGTCCCTGGACTAGCGGGACTGAGACCCAGTACTTC
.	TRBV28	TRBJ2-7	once	CASSSTPSGSEQYF	TGTGCCAGCAGTTCTACCCCGTCAGGATCCGAGCAGTACTTC
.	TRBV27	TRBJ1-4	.	CASRPGTTGGEKLFF	TGTGCCAGCAGACCCGGGACAACTGGGGGTGAAAAACTGTTTTTT
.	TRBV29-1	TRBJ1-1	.	CSALSGTPNTEAFF	TGCAGCGCACTTTCCGGGACACCGAACACTGAAGCTTTCTTT
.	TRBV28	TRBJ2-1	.	CASSMFVGGALNEQFF	TGTGCCAGCAGCATGTTTGTTGGAGGGGCGCTCAATGAGCAGTTCTTC
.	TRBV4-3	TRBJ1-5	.	CASSQERGGYQPQHF	TGCGCCAGCAGCCAAGAAAGGGGAGGGTATCAGCCCCAGCATTTT
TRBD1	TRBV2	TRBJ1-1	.	CASSPGQWNTEAFF	TGTGCCAGCAGCCCGGGACAGTGGAACACTGAAGCTTTCTTT
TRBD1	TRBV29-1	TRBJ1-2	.	CSPLGDSPNYGYTF	TGCAGCCCCCTGGGGGACAGTCCTAACTATGGCTACACCTTC
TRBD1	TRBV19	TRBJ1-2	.	CASSIARDRDATSNYGYTF	TGTGCCAGTAGTATAGCCCGGGACAGGGACGCCACTTCTAACTATGGCTACACCTTC
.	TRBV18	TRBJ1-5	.	CASSPRGDQPQHF	TGTGCCAGCTCACCTCGGGGGGATCAGCCCCAGCATTTT
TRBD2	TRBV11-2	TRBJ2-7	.	CASSLDGSGSSYEQYF	TGTGCCAGCAGCTTAGATGGGAGCGGGAGCTCCTACGAGCAGTACTTC
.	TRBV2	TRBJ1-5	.	CASSPTADSNQPQHF	TGTGCCAGCAGTCCTACAGCGGACAGCAATCAGCCCCAGCATTTT
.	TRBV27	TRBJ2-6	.	CASSLWSSGANVLTF	TGTGCCAGCAGTCTTTGGAGCTCCGGGGCCAACGTCCTGACTTTC
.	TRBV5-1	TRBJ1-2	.	CASSPVAGLPVYGYTF	TGCGCCAGCAGCCCCGTGGCGGGACTCCCTGTTTATGGCTACACCTTC
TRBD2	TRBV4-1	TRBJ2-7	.	CASSQDVLAAQYF	TGCGCCAGCAGCCAAGACGTACTAGCGGCACAGTACTTC
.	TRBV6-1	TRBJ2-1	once	CASSVADEQFF	TGTGCCAGCAGTGTGGCGGATGAGCAGTTCTTC
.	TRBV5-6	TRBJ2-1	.	CASSRLSSLYNEQFF	TGTGCCAGCAGCCGCCTTAGCTCCCTCTACAATGAGCAGTTCTTC
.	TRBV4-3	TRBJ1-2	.	CASSQALGAGQAYGYTF	TGCGCCAGCAGCCAAGCCTTGGGGGCAGGGCAGGCGTATGGCTACACCTTC
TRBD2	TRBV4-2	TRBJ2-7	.	CASSQDLASGTFSYEQYF	TGTGCCAGCAGCCAAGATTTGGCTAGCGGGACCTTCTCCTACGAGCAGTACTTC
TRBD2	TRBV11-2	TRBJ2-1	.	CASRTTAGGGSNEQFF	TGTGCCAGCAGGACCACAGCGGGAGGAGGGTCGAATGAGCAGTTCTTC
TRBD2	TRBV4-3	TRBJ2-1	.	CASSQTLAGDLNEQFF	TGCGCCAGCAGCCAGACACTAGCGGGAGATTTAAATGAGCAGTTCTTC
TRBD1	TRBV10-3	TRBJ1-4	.	CAISGTGDDEKLFF	TGTGCCATCAGTGGGACAGGGGACGATGAAAAACTGTTTTTT
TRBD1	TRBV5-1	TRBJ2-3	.	CASSLEGQGTQYF	TGCGCCAGCAGCTTGGAAGGACAGGGTACGCAGTATTTT
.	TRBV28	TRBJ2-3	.	CASSLFRGGEDTQYF	TGTGCCAGCAGTTTGTTTAGGGGGGGAGAAGATACGCAGTATTTT
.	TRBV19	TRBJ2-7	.	CASSNGDKDYEQYF	TGTGCCAGTAGCAACGGTGATAAAGACTACGAGCAGTACTTC
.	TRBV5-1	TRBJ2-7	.	CASSLGDRDFYEQYF	TGCGCCAGCAGCTTGGGTGACAGGGACTTCTACGAGCAGTACTTC